The clone carrying this T cell receptor beta chain was counted between two and nine times. Its antigen is still unknown. Primed by a sample-barcoded 5' primer and a J-beta primer mix, a second PCR proceeded for about 7 to 11 cycles. MiXCR, run by TCRdb on the 5' RACE reads, gives a single entry per CDR3 protein. The sample yields about a million distinct CDR3 sequences, about 53% seen once. V shed 6 bases, J shed 7 bases, and the junction held 12 bases outside the gene matches. CDR1 is SGHDT, CDR2 YYEEEE, per germline. The CDR3 extends over 16 amino acids. Each sample yielded at least 5 micrograms of PBMC total RNA. The data derive from a study of blood T cells in healthy people across ages. General study points: Higher diversity, along with more naive CD4+ cells, distinguished long-lived donors from aged donors.

This sequence was found in a woman in her sixties or seventies in good health. The V and J genes are TRBV5-6 and TRBJ2-1; 11 nucleotides match TRBD1. The sample consisted of blood. The CDR3 spells CASIRTHGTGGNEQFF. The CDR3 region has the DNA TGTGCCAGCATCCGGACACACGGGACAGGGGGTAATGAGCAGTTCTTC.